This passage covers 17 T cell receptor beta chains from one sample sequenced in a study of tumor-infiltrating lymphocytes in primary liver carcinoma. Total RNA amounting to around 530 ng was the source from which TCR beta cDNA was made with a constant-region primer. Three nested multiplex PCR rounds, a slightly modified ARM-PCR, produced the libraries for TCR beta. A C-beta reverse primer was combined with TRBV1-TRBV30 forward primers in the first two PCR rounds, and each round had around 11 cycles. Via MiXCR, TCRdb re-called the multiplex PCR reads, giving one row per CDR3 protein. The sample yields hundreds of thousands of distinct CDR3 sequences, over 55% seen once. RNA isolated from unsorted whole blood supplied the blood RNA, with germline DNA also extracted. Input material: peripheral blood. The origin of the receptors is a man aged 40-50 years with primary liver carcinoma and hepatitis B virus infection.

This chain uses TRBV5-1 with TRBJ2-2; TRBD1 agrees at 8 bases. The CDR3 has 15 residues. Germline V gene sequence: CDR1 SGHRS, CDR2 YFSETQ. Losses at the gene ends were 4 bases for V and 0 bases for J; bases not matched to a gene: 2. CDR3 in DNA: TGCGCCAGCAGCCCGACAGGGGCGAACACCGGGGAGCTGTTTTTT. Translating gives CASSPTGANTGELFF.

As to this clonotype: A much bigger clone sits one base away, suggesting this may be a read error. V and J are TRBV6-1 and TRBJ2-1, with a weak D call TRBD1 (5 bases). V was pared by 1 base and J by 7 bases, with 14 bases between. The CDR3 totals 15 residues. Germline-derived CDR1 and CDR2 are MNHNS and SASEGT. The CDR3 reads CASSEVGAPRNEQFF. Here the CDR3 DNA reads TGTGCCAGCAGTGAAGTTGGGGCGCCGCGGAATGAGCAGTTCTTC.

This clonotype was counted many times. The CDR3 loop reads CASIDRVGANVLTF. The CDR3 DNA reads TGTGCCAGCATCGACAGGGTTGGGGCCAACGTCCTGACTTTC. V and J are TRBV12-3 or TRBV12-4 and TRBJ2-6, with TRBD1 matching 7 bases. CDR3 length equals 14 residues. V lost 7 bases and J lost 3; bases outside the gene matches: 3.

The chain has TRBV10-3 and TRBJ1-2; 10 bases are a match to TRBD1. Losses at the gene ends were 10 bases for V and 6 bases for J; bases not matched to a gene: 8. Germline CDR1 and CDR2: ENHRY and SYGVKD. The CDR3 spans 13 residues. For the CDR3, the DNA is TGTGCCACCGGGACAGGGGATTCGAATGGCTACACCTTC. Translation: CATGTGDSNGYTF.

This clonotype showed up many times. The V and J genes are TRBV11-2 and TRBJ2-2, with unresolved D. The CDR3 is 12 amino acids. V lost 5 bases to trimming and J lost 6 bases, with 7 bases between them. Germline values: CDR1 SGHAT, CDR2 FQNNGV. The CDR3 sequence is CASSPLPGELFF. CDR3 nucleotide sequence: TGTGCCAGCAGCCCTCTACCCGGGGAGCTGTTTTTT. Complete variable domain (other parts from reference TRBV11-2 and TRBJ2-2): EAGVAQSPRYKIIEKRQSVAFWCNPISGHATLYWYQQILGQGPKLLIQFQNNGVVDDSQLPKDRFSAERLKGVDSTLKIQPAKLEDSAVYLCASSPLPGELFFGEGSRLTVL.

J is TRBJ2-1 and V is TRBV5-4, with 7 bases that match TRBD2. This CDR3 has 13 amino acids. With 5 bases clipped from V and 9 bases from J, the junction kept 8 bases outside the gene matches. The germline CDR1 and CDR2 sequences are SGHNT and YYREEE (reference sequence). CDR3 coding DNA: TGTGCCAGCAGAACGGGAGGCCACACTGAGCAGTTCTTC. This codes for CASRTGGHTEQFF.

This clonotype was seen a handful of times. This sequence joins TRBV6-2 or TRBV6-3 and TRBJ2-7; no firm D call. Trimming left V 7 bases short and J 3 bases short, with 13 bases between. Germline V gene data show CDR1 as MNHEY and CDR2 as SVGEGT. This CDR3 has 13 residues. CDR3 in DNA: TGTGCCAGCAAAGGCGCGGACCGCTACGAGCAGTACTTC. It yields the protein CASKGADRYEQYF.

A word on this clonotype: This clone may be a read error of a much larger clone one base away. This sequence joins TRBV4-3 and TRBJ1-2; D unclear. Trimming removed 0 bases from V and 4 bases from J, with 12 bases in between. The CDR3 has 15 amino acids. CDR1 is LGHNA and CDR2 is YSLEER in the germline V gene. CDR3: CASSQDVTLGYGYTF. In DNA form, the CDR3 reads TGCGCCAGCAGCCAAGATGTCACGCTTGGCTATGGCTACACCTTC.

In regard to this clonotype: This clone may be a read error of a much larger clone one base away. The CDR3 region has the DNA TGTGCCAGCAGCTCAGGGGGGTACGAGCAGCACTTC. It translates to CASSSGGYEQHF. This sequence joins TRBV7-9 and TRBJ2-7, with D possibly being TRBD1 (7 bases). This CDR3 is 12 amino acids long. From germline, CDR1 is SEHNR and CDR2 FQNEAQ (reference sequence).

Worth noting for this clonotype: This may arise from a read error, as a much more abundant clone is one base away. This chain joins TRBV12-3 or TRBV12-4 and TRBJ2-3; tentative D call: TRBD2 (5 bases). The CDR3 consists of 12 residues. CDR3 sequence: CASRRAIDTRYF. The CDR3 DNA follows: TGTGCCAGCAGGCGGGCCATCGATACGCGGTATTTT.

This clonotype occurred a few times. This sequence joins TRBV2 and TRBJ2-7; 10 bases map to TRBD1. The germline CDR1 and CDR2 sequences are SNHLY and FYNNEI. The ends lost 8 bases at V and 3 bases at J; junction bases unmatched: 7. This CDR3 is built from 14 residues. The CDR3 region is CASGRDRGDYEQYF. For the CDR3, the DNA is TGTGCCAGCGGGAGGGACAGGGGAGACTACGAGCAGTACTTC.

As concerns this clonotype: One end of the junction is discordant with germline, which a read error may explain. CDR3 in DNA: TGTGTCAGCAGCTTAGACGGTCGCATGAACACTGAAGCTTTCTTT. Residues: CVSSLDGRMNTEAFF. This sequence joins TRBV11-2 and TRBJ1-1; D remains ambiguous. CDR1 and CDR2 from the germline V gene are SGHAT and FQNNGV. CDR3 length: 15 residues.

Concerning this clonotype: A much larger clone is a single base away; this may be a read error. V and J are TRBV6-6 and TRBJ2-7; 9 bases align to TRBD1. The V gene's germline CDR1 is MNHNY and CDR2 SVGAGI (reference sequence). This CDR3 has 17 amino acids. The CDR3 bases are TGTTCCAGCAGTTACTCAGCGACGGGACAGGGCCGTGGGGAGCAGTACTTC. This sequence encodes CSSSYSATGQGRGEQYF.

V gene TRBV11-2 combines with J gene TRBJ1-1; D gene uncertain. Trimming shortened V by 5 bases and J by 12 bases, and 25 bases separated the two germline ends. The CDR3 covers 15 residues. CDR1 SGHAT and CDR2 FQNNGV come from the germline V gene. DNA for the CDR3: TGTGCCAGCAGCGAGCTCCCGGGCCAGAACACCGAAACTTTCTTT. This codes for CASSELPGQNTETFF.

About this clonotype itself: A read error may produce the germline difference seen at one junction end. The chain employs TRBV28 and TRBJ2-3; D uncertain. CDR3 length equals 14 residues. Germline V gene sequence: CDR1 MDHEN, CDR2 SYDVKM. DNA for the CDR3: TGTGTCAGCAGACCCTCTGGGAGCACAGATACGCAGTATTTT. It is translated as CVSRPSGSTDTQYF.

The chain employs TRBV5-6 and TRBJ2-3; D unclear. This CDR3 has 14 amino acids. Germline values: CDR1 SGHDT, CDR2 YYEEEE. V dropped 0 bases and J dropped 2 bases, with 7 bases sitting between them. The CDR3 DNA sequence: TGTGCCAGCAGCTTGGAACAAGTCACAGATACGCAGTATTTT. As protein: CASSLEQVTDTQYF.

With regard to this clonotype: A much larger clone differs from this one at a single base, so this may be a read error. V and J are TRBV4-2 and TRBJ1-2; D gene ambiguous. V lost 6 bases and J lost 2, with 16 bases in between. This CDR3 has 15 amino acids. The germline CDR1 and CDR2 sequences are LGHNA and YNFKEQ. CDR3 sequence: CASSLDPGMNYGYTF. CDR3 sequence (DNA): TGTGCCAGCAGTCTGGATCCCGGGATGAACTATGGCTACACCTTC.